Each of the 26 T cell receptor beta chains below was sequenced from the same sample in a study of blood T cell repertoires in COVID-19 (dated by TCRdb to 2019 to 2021). The receptor library was made with the immunoSEQ multiplex PCR assay. TCRdb's version of the immuneACCESS table is confined to in-frame rearrangements and falls short of the full clone set. An unresolved V gene accounts for under half of the shortfall where checked; the remainder is of unknown origin. For this sample the table gives 180,000 or so clones, of which 80% to 90% were detected only once. Clones ranked in the top ten supply 10% to 11% of the sample. Sequenced: peripheral blood. The receptors shown here come from a woman in her fifties or sixties with COVID-19, enrolled during active disease.

J is TRBJ2-2 and V is TRBV7-2; 7 bases are a match to TRBD2. The CDR3 consists of 15 residues. The germline V gene has CDR1 SGHTA and CDR2 FQGNSA. The ends lost 2 bases at V and 5 bases at J; junction bases unmatched: 5. The CDR3: CASSLKWGGTGELFF. CDR3 DNA: TGTGCCAGCAGCTTAAAATGGGGGGGTACCGGGGAGCTGTTTTTT.

J is TRBJ2-7 and V is TRBV11-3, with a weak D call TRBD2 (6 bases). Germline assignment: CDR1 SGHNT and CDR2 YENEEA. V dropped 5 bases and J dropped 0 bases, with 17 bases sitting between them. This CDR3 region has 16 residues. The CDR3 here is CASSPGLGGYSYEQYF. In nucleotides, the CDR3 is TGTGCCAGCAGCCCAGGCCTGGGGGGTTACTCCTACGAGCAGTACTTC.

The V call is TRBV19, the J call TRBJ2-1; 8 nucleotides agree with TRBD2. CDR3 length: 15 amino acids. V shed 7 bases and J 3 bases; nucleotides not matched to a gene: 8. Germline V CDR1 and CDR2: LNHDA, SQIVND (reference sequence). The CDR3: CASTGLAGFYNEQFF. The DNA of the CDR3 is TGTGCCAGTACCGGGCTAGCGGGCTTCTACAATGAGCAGTTCTTC.

V gene TRBV6-5 combines with J gene TRBJ1-2; no definite D call. The V and J ends lost 4 bases and 8 bases respectively, with 17 bases between them. Germline loops: CDR1 MNHEY, CDR2 SVGAGI. This CDR3 spans 14 amino acids. Here the CDR3 reads CASSSTRGWRGYTF. For the CDR3, the DNA is TGTGCCAGCAGTTCTACGCGGGGATGGCGCGGCTACACCTTC.

This chain links TRBV27 with TRBJ2-7; tentative D call: TRBD2 (6 bases). V gave up 4 bases and J gave up 0 bases, with 19 bases separating them. This CDR3 contains 17 residues. CDR1 is MNHEY, CDR2 SMNVEV, per germline (reference sequence). CDR3 coding DNA: TGTGCCAGCAGTTCTAGGCCCGCGGGAACCCTCTCCTACGAGCAGTACTTC. Protein sequence: CASSSRPAGTLSYEQYF.

The rearrangement links TRBV4-3 to TRBJ2-7; the D gene is possibly TRBD2 (5 bases). CDR1 and CDR2 (germline): LGHNA, YSLEER. This CDR3 has 15 residues. Between the trimmed V and J ends, which lost 2 bases and 3 bases, there was a span of 14 bases. The chain's CDR3 is CASSQRPAADYEQYF. The DNA of the CDR3 is TGCGCCAGCAGCCAAAGGCCAGCGGCCGACTACGAGCAGTACTTC.

With respect to this clone: The junction differs from germline at one of its ends, possibly a read error. The chain uses TRBV24-1 and TRBJ2-2; D unclear. The V gene's germline CDR1 is KGHDR and CDR2 SFDVKD. The length of the CDR3 is 14 residues. CDR3 nucleotides: TGTGCCACCAGCCGCGAAACGAACGCCGGGGAGCTGTTTTTT. This encodes CATSRETNAGELFF.

This clone is a singleton in its sample. This chain connects TRBV6-6 to TRBJ1-4; 7 bases line up with TRBD1. This CDR3 has 16 amino acids. Germline CDR1 reads MNHNY; CDR2 reads SVGAGI (reference sequence). V trimming: 6 bases; J trimming: 8 bases; junction bases outside the gene matches: 15. CDR3 residues: CASRQSQGGDREKLFF. In DNA, the CDR3 is TGTGCCAGCAGACAATCTCAGGGGGGAGACCGAGAAAAACTGTTTTTT.

The gene calls are TRBV19 and TRBJ2-7; 8 nucleotides match TRBD1. CDR3 length: 15 amino acids. V lost 4 bases and J lost 3; bases outside the gene matches: 8. Germline CDR1 is LNHDA and CDR2 is SQIVND (reference sequence). The CDR3 is CASSTTQGGGYEQYF. CDR3 in DNA: TGTGCCAGTAGTACTACACAGGGGGGAGGCTACGAGCAGTACTTC. Full variable domain (rest looked up from reference TRBV19 and TRBJ2-7): DGGITQSPKYLFRKEGQNVTLSCEQNLNHDAMYWYRQDPGQGLRLIYYSQIVNDFQKGDIAEGYSVSREKKESFPLTVTSAQKNPTAFYLCASSTTQGGGYEQYFGPGTRLTVT.

J is TRBJ1-2 and V is TRBV20-1; D might be TRBD1 (6 bases). V lost 5 bases to trimming and J lost 6 bases, with 10 bases between them. The CDR3 has 11 amino acids. Germline CDR1 DFQATT, CDR2 SNEGSKA (reference sequence). The CDR3 nucleotides read TGCAGTGCTCAAACAGGGAATGGCTACACCTTC. It yields the protein CSAQTGNGYTF.

The chain couples TRBV28 to TRBJ2-3, with TRBD2 matching over 13 bases. Trimming at V came to 4 bases and at J to 3 bases, leaving 4 bases not matched to a gene. The CDR3 spans 16 residues. The germline gives CDR1 MDHEN, CDR2 SYDVKM. The CDR3 coding sequence is TGTGCCAGCAGTTCCCGGGGACTAGCGGGAACAGATACGCAGTATTTT. Translation: CASSSRGLAGTDTQYF.

This chain links TRBV5-1 with TRBJ2-7, with D possibly TRBD2 on 6 matching bases. Trimming took 4 bases from V and 7 from J, leaving 15 bases between them. The CDR3 contains 13 residues. CDR1 is SGHRS and CDR2 is YFSETQ in the germline V gene. The CDR3 DNA is TGCGCCAGCAGCCGGGACTCCCTCGGGGAGCAGTACTTC. It yields the protein CASSRDSLGEQYF. Variable domain in full (rest from reference TRBV5-1 and TRBJ2-7): KAGVTQTPRYLIKTRGQQVTLSCSPISGHRSVSWYQQTPGQGLQFLFEYFSETQRNKGNFPGRFSGRQFSNSRSEMNVSTLELGDSALYLCASSRDSLGEQYFGPGTRLTVT.

The chain employs TRBV9 and TRBJ1-2; D not certain. The ends were cut back, 2 bases at V and 2 bases at J, with 7 bases in the middle. The CDR3 length is 13 residues. Germline-derived CDR1 and CDR2 are SGDLS and YYNGEE. As DNA, the CDR3 is TGTGCCAGCAGCGTGGGAGGGAACTATGGCTACACCTTC. This translates into CASSVGGNYGYTF.

The CDR3 here is CASRVGAASSYEQYF. The DNA for the CDR3 is TGCGCCAGCAGGGTCGGCGCGGCAAGCTCCTACGAGCAGTACTTC. The chain links TRBV5-1 to TRBJ2-7, with D hard to call. Germline assignment: CDR1 SGHRS and CDR2 YFSETQ. Between the trimmed V and J ends, which lost 5 bases and 0 bases, there was a span of 15 bases. The CDR3 covers 15 residues. Using reference TRBV5-1 and TRBJ2-7 for the parts outside the CDR3, the full variable domain is KAGVTQTPRYLIKTRGQQVTLSCSPISGHRSVSWYQQTPGQGLQFLFEYFSETQRNKGNFPGRFSGRQFSNSRSEMNVSTLELGDSALYLCASRVGAASSYEQYFGPGTRLTVT.

V usage is TRBV9 and J usage is TRBJ2-7; D is uncertain. CDR1 and CDR2 from the germline V gene are SGDLS and YYNGEE. Trimming stripped 1 base from V and 2 bases from J, with 10 bases between. This CDR3 has 14 residues. The CDR3 loop is CASSVWAGTYEQYF. As DNA, the CDR3 is TGTGCCAGCAGCGTATGGGCAGGAACCTACGAGCAGTACTTC.

V and J are TRBV10-3 and TRBJ1-1; TRBD1 aligns across 8 bases. Germline V gene sequence: CDR1 ENHRY, CDR2 SYGVKD. The CDR3 loop spans 14 amino acids. V gave up 10 bases and J gave up 1 base; unmatched junction bases: 8. CDR3 in amino acids: CANSQGARNTEAFF. The DNA of the CDR3 is TGTGCCAACTCGCAGGGGGCCAGGAACACTGAAGCTTTCTTT.

This chain links TRBV11-2 with TRBJ2-2; 12 nucleotides align to TRBD2. Germline trimming cut 5 bases from V and 2 bases from J; bases unmatched to any gene: 3. CDR3 length: 16 amino acids. CDR1 and CDR2 from the germline V gene are SGHAT and FQNNGV. CDR3 residues: CASSPSGRVNTGELFF. As DNA, the CDR3 is TGTGCCAGCAGCCCTAGCGGGAGGGTTAACACCGGGGAGCTGTTTTTT.

The chain employs TRBV11-3 and TRBJ2-1; TRBD2 matches 9 bases. After removal of 8 bases from V and 4 bases from J, the junction contained 9 bases not matched to a gene. There are 15 residues in the CDR3. CDR1 SGHNT and CDR2 YENEEA come from the germline V gene. CDR3 region: CASSWGLAGYNEQFF. DNA for the CDR3: TGTGCCAGCTCCTGGGGCCTAGCGGGATACAATGAGCAGTTCTTC.

This clone has just one count. This sequence joins TRBV11-2 and TRBJ2-7, with 9 positions matching TRBD2. Germline CDR1 reads SGHAT; CDR2 reads FQNNGV. The V segment lost 5 bases and the J segment 4 bases; nucleotides outside the gene matches: 15. CDR3 length equals 17 residues. The CDR3 sequence is CASSRGRAGGVLYEQYF. In nucleotides, the CDR3 is TGTGCCAGCAGCCGAGGACGGGCGGGAGGGGTCCTATACGAGCAGTACTTC.

This clone was recorded once. The chain uses TRBV6-6 and TRBJ1-5, with 8 bases fitting TRBD1. This CDR3 is built from 15 residues. Germline CDR1 MNHNY, CDR2 SVGAGI (reference sequence). Trimming at V came to 7 bases and at J to 3 bases, leaving 8 bases not matched to a gene. CDR3 sequence reads: CASTQQGVTNQPQHF. The CDR3 bases are TGTGCCAGCACACAACAGGGGGTGACCAATCAGCCCCAGCATTTT.

This chain uses TRBV29-1 with TRBJ2-5, with no clear D. The germline V gene has CDR1 SQVTM and CDR2 ANQGSEA. The CDR3 length is 14 residues. V was pared by 6 bases and J by 0 bases, with 14 bases between. The DNA of the CDR3 is TGCAGCGTCTCCGTTGCGAGCTACCAAGAGACCCAGTACTTC. Protein sequence: CSVSVASYQETQYF.

The rearrangement links TRBV6-5 to TRBJ1-1; unclear D gene. Germline V gene data show CDR1 as MNHEY and CDR2 as SVGAGI. The length of the CDR3 is 13 residues. Trimming removed 4 bases at V and 3 bases at J, with 9 bases between. The CDR3 coding sequence is TGTGCCAGCAGTTCCCCGGGGTACACTGAAGCTTTCTTT. This codes for CASSSPGYTEAFF.

This clone appeared a few times. The chain joins TRBV5-1 to TRBJ1-4; tentatively, D is TRBD1 (5 bases). V was trimmed by 0 bases and J by 6 bases, leaving 12 bases between them. Germline CDR1 SGHRS, CDR2 YFSETQ. The CDR3 is made up of 15 amino acids. CDR3 nucleotides: TGCGCCAGCAGCTTGGCCGGCAGGGCGGATGAAAAACTGTTTTTT. It specifies CASSLAGRADEKLFF.

The chain joins TRBV11-2 to TRBJ1-2, with 10 bases matching TRBD1. The CDR3 contains 15 residues. Germline CDR1 is SGHAT and CDR2 is FQNNGV. The V gene end was trimmed by 5 bases and the J gene end by 6 bases; junction bases not matched to a gene: 9. CDR3 coding DNA: TGTGCCAGCAGCCTCTGGACAGGGGGTAGTGATGGCTACACCTTC. The encoded protein is CASSLWTGGSDGYTF.

The chain links TRBV4-3 to TRBJ1-5, with 8 positions matching TRBD1. This CDR3 is built from 18 residues. Germline V lookup: CDR1 LGHNA, CDR2 YSLEER. V dropped 0 bases and J dropped 2; count of bases not matched to a gene: 9. CDR3 loop: CASSQDAAGGLRNQPQHF. The CDR3 DNA reads as TGCGCCAGCAGCCAAGATGCGGCAGGGGGCTTACGCAATCAGCCCCAGCATTTT.

This chain connects TRBV11-2 to TRBJ1-1; TRBD1 agrees at 7 bases. J gave up 1 base and V 4 bases, and 6 bases lay outside the gene matches. This CDR3 comprises 15 residues. Germline assignment: CDR1 SGHAT and CDR2 FQNNGV. The CDR3 sequence is CASSWTGTENTEAFF. The CDR3 region has the DNA TGTGCCAGCAGCTGGACCGGGACAGAGAACACTGAAGCTTTCTTT.